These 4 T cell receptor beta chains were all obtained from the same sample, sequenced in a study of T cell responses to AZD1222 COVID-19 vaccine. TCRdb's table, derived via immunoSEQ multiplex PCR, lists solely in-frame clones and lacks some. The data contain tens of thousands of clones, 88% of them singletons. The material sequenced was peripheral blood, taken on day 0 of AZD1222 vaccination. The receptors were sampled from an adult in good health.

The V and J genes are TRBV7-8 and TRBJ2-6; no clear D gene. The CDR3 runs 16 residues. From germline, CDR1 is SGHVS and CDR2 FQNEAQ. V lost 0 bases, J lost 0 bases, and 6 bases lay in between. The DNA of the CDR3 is TGTGCCAGCAGCTTAGCTTCTAACTCTGGGGCCAACGTCCTGACTTTC. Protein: CASSLASNSGANVLTF.

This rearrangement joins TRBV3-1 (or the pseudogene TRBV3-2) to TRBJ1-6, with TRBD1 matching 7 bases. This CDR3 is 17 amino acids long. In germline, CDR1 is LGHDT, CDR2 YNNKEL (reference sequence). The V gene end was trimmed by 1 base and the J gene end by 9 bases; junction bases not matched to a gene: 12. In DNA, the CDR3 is TGTGCCAGCAGCCAAGCGCCGACAGGGAACTTTGGTTCACCCCTCCACTTT. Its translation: CASSQAPTGNFGSPLHF.

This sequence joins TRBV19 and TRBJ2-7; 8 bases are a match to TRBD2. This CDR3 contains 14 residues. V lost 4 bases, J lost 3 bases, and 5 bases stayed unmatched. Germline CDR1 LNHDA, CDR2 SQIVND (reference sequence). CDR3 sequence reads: CASSKSGSGYEQYF. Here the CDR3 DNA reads TGTGCCAGTAGTAAAAGCGGGAGCGGCTACGAGCAGTACTTC.

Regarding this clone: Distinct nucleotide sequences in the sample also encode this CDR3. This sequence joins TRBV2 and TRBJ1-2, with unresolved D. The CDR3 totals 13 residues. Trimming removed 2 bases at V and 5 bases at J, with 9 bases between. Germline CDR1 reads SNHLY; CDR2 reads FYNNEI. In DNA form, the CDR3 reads TGTGCCAGCAGTGAAAGAGGTATTTATGGCTACACCTTC. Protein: CASSERGIYGYTF. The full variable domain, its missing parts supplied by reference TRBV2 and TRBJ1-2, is EPEVTQTPSHQVTQMGQEVILRCVPISNHLYFYWYRQILGQKVEFLVSFYNNEISEKSEIFDDQFSVERPDGSNFTLKIRSTKLEDSAMYFCASSERGIYGYTFGSGTRLTVV.